The 13 T cell receptor beta chains below were found in one sample sequenced in a study of vaccination and CD4 T cells after COVID-19. The sample's treatment: approximately 9-day PBMC culture with coronavirus spike peptide pools or control peptides (ViraFEST assay). Cultured CD4+ T cells had their DNA profiled by the Oncomine TCR Beta short-read assay. TCRdb ran MiXCR on the PCR reads and lists one entry per CDR3 protein. The sample has 20,000 to 25,000 distinct CDR3 sequences; 60% to 75% are singletons. No antigen has been assigned to these receptors. The specimen was CD4+ T cells from blood, cultured in vitro. All receptors derive from a human donor who had recovered from COVID-19.

The chain couples TRBV12-3 or TRBV12-4 to TRBJ1-1; TRBD1 agrees at 10 bases. Unmatched junction bases numbered 10, after V lost 7 bases and J lost 11 bases. The CDR3 sequence is 13 residues long. The CDR3 is CASTPGTGDLAFF. The CDR3 region has the DNA TGTGCCAGCACCCCGGGGACAGGGGATTTGGCTTTCTTT.

CDR3 loop: CASRAQDRDNEQFF. The CDR3, as DNA: TGCGCCAGCAGGGCTCAGGACAGAGACAATGAGCAGTTCTTC. This rearrangement joins TRBV5-1 to TRBJ2-1; D perhaps matches TRBD1 (6 bases). Germline loops: CDR1 SGHRS, CDR2 YFSETQ. V lost 5 bases and J lost 5, with 14 bases in between. This CDR3 is built from 14 residues.

This clonotype qualifies as medium-sized. This chain uses TRBV12-3 or TRBV12-4 with TRBJ1-1; the D is unclear. Trimming shortened V by 1 base and J by 1 base, and 7 bases separated the two germline ends. The CDR3 is 14 amino acids. In DNA form, the CDR3 reads TGTGCCAGCAGTTTAGTGTCAGCGAACACTGAAGCTTTCTTT. Its translation is CASSLVSANTEAFF.

The rearrangement uses TRBV18 and TRBJ1-1; 9 nucleotides match TRBD1. The CDR3 length is 14 residues. The ends lost 5 bases at V and 1 base at J; junction bases unmatched: 2. The germline gives CDR1 KGHSH, CDR2 LQKENI. DNA of the CDR3: TGTGCCAGCTCAGAGGGACAGGGGAACACTGAAGCTTTCTTT. Its translation: CASSEGQGNTEAFF.

This sequence joins TRBV7-3 and TRBJ1-5; D call uncertain. This CDR3 is 11 amino acids long. CDR1 is SGHTA and CDR2 is FQGTGA in the germline V gene. V lost 4 bases to trimming and J lost 6 bases, with 4 bases between them. Here the CDR3 DNA reads TGTGCCAGCAGCTGGAGTCAGCCCCAGCATTTT. Protein product: CASSWSQPQHF.

J is TRBJ1-1 and V is TRBV20-1; D is undetermined. The CDR3 runs 13 residues. V lost 6 bases and J lost 0, with 11 bases in between. In germline, CDR1 is DFQATT, CDR2 SNEGSKA (reference sequence). CDR3 in amino acids: CSATLSMNTEAFF. The CDR3 nucleotides are TGCAGTGCGACCCTAAGCATGAACACTGAAGCTTTCTTT.

J is TRBJ2-1 and V is TRBV20-1; possibly TRBD2 for D (5 bases). V lost 3 bases, J lost 3 bases, and 12 bases lay in between. Germline values: CDR1 DFQATT, CDR2 SNEGSKA (reference sequence). The CDR3 runs 14 residues. CDR3 sequence reads: CSASSVGYYNEQFF. The DNA of the CDR3 is TGCAGTGCTAGTAGCGTGGGGTACTACAATGAGCAGTTCTTC.

The rearrangement uses TRBV7-2 and TRBJ2-7; D assignment may be TRBD1 or TRBD2 (6 bases each). Germline V lookup: CDR1 SGHTA, CDR2 FQGNSA. Trimming pared 1 base from V and 0 bases from J, leaving 13 bases between. CDR3 length equals 16 residues. The CDR3, as DNA: TGTGCCAGCAGCTTAGTCGGGGGCCCGAGCTCCTACGAGCAGTACTTC. It specifies CASSLVGGPSSYEQYF.

This chain joins TRBV20-1 and TRBJ1-6, with a possible D match to TRBD1 (5 bases). The CDR3 is 15 amino acids. Germline-derived CDR1 and CDR2 are DFQATT and SNEGSKA (reference sequence). V was cut by 6 bases and J by 7 bases, with 19 bases left in between. Written as DNA, the CDR3 is TGCAGTGCCCCTAACGGGGCCGTGAGCAATTCACCCCTCCACTTT. As protein: CSAPNGAVSNSPLHF.

The chain is built from TRBV2 and TRBJ2-7; D possibly corresponds to TRBD1 (6 bases). CDR3 size: 14 residues. The germline V gene has CDR1 SNHLY and CDR2 FYNNEI. The V end lost 5 bases, the J end lost 0 bases, and 11 bases lay between the germline ends. Here the CDR3 reads CASSLGQSSYEQYF. As DNA, the CDR3 is TGTGCCAGCAGTCTTGGACAGTCCTCCTACGAGCAGTACTTC. The full variable domain, completed using reference TRBV2 and TRBJ2-7, is EPEVTQTPSHQVTQMGQEVILRCVPISNHLYFYWYRQILGQKVEFLVSFYNNEISEKSEIFDDQFSVERPDGSNFTLKIRSTKLEDSAMYFCASSLGQSSYEQYFGPGTRLTVT.

The chain couples TRBV5-1 to TRBJ2-7; D is possibly TRBD1 or TRBD2 (5 bases each). The CDR3 has 16 residues. V dropped 1 base and J dropped 3 bases, with 17 bases sitting between them. Germline V gene sequence: CDR1 SGHRS, CDR2 YFSETQ. This CDR3 is CASSLSGGVNYYEQYF. Here the CDR3 DNA reads TGCGCCAGCAGCTTGTCTGGGGGAGTTAATTACTACGAGCAGTACTTC.

The chain recombines TRBV2 with TRBJ2-7; tentative D call: TRBD1 (6 bases). The CDR3 has 12 residues. The germline V gene encodes CDR1 SNHLY and CDR2 FYNNEI. Trimming took 9 bases from V and 7 from J, leaving 16 bases between them. CDR3 DNA sequence: TGTGCCAGTGACAGGTCCATGGGGGAGCAGTACTTC. The encoded protein is CASDRSMGEQYF.

This clonotype was recorded a few times. The rearrangement uses TRBV5-1 and TRBJ2-6; either TRBD1 or TRBD2 may fit D (5 bases each). CDR1 is SGHRS and CDR2 is YFSETQ in the germline V gene. V was shortened by 4 bases and J by 0 bases, with 11 bases between the two germline ends. The CDR3 spans 16 residues. This CDR3 reads CASSGGRASGANVLTF. The CDR3 DNA follows: TGCGCCAGCAGCGGGGGACGGGCCTCTGGGGCCAACGTCCTGACTTTC.